One sample yielded the 10 T cell receptor beta chains listed below, sequenced in a study of PD-1 blockade in classical Hodgkin lymphoma (dated by TCRdb to the early 2020s). The label giving this sample's time point can be read as: cycle 4 day 1 (C4D1), after six to seven weeks of nivolumab. Every trial patient had relapsed following autologous stem cell transplantation, and prior brentuximab vedotin exposure was what differed among cohorts A, B and C. Magnetic negative selection with a Miltenyi CD4+ T cell isolation kit was used to purify CD4+ T cells from thawed PBMCs. Receptors were amplified or captured by the immunoSEQ multiplex PCR assay. Here the immuneACCESS table is served through TCRdb, limited to in-frame sequences with V and J called. Missing clones are a known gap in these copies; in checked studies unresolved V genes cover under half, and the rest lacks a known reason. The sample has about 27,000 clones on record, about 85% of them singletons. The ten largest clones represent around 2.3% of the sample.

Material: CD4+ T cells from blood, obtained before the fourth cycle of nivolumab. The receptors here all came from a human donor with classical Hodgkin lymphoma.

The rearrangement links TRBV7-9 to TRBJ1-4; D is unresolved. This CDR3 has 14 amino acids. Per the germline V gene, CDR1 is SEHNR and CDR2 is FQNEAQ (reference sequence). The V end was cut by 1 base, the J end by 10 bases, with 13 bases between. The CDR3 coding sequence is TGTGCCAGCAGCTTAGTTGAGGGTCCGGGAAAACTGTTTTTT. Translated: CASSLVEGPGKLFF.

This chain joins TRBV6-6 and TRBJ1-3; D possibly corresponds to TRBD1 (5 bases). CDR1 MNHNY and CDR2 SVGAGI come from the germline V gene (reference sequence). Trimming removed 2 bases at V and 0 bases at J, with 11 bases between. The CDR3 runs 16 residues. The CDR3 coding sequence is TGTGCCAGCAGTTACGGGGGGAATCCCTCTGGAAACACCATATATTTT. The encoded protein is CASSYGGNPSGNTIYF.

The genes are TRBV11-2 and TRBJ2-7; weak D call: TRBD2 (7 bases). The germline gives CDR1 SGHAT, CDR2 FQNNGV. There are 14 residues in the CDR3. The germline V and J ends were trimmed by 3 bases and 3 bases, with 12 bases remaining between them. The DNA for the CDR3 is TGTGCCAGCAGCTTGTACGGGGGGCACTACGAGCAGTACTTC. It translates to CASSLYGGHYEQYF.

This clone was recorded only once. V and J are TRBV27 and TRBJ2-1; weak D call: TRBD2 (6 bases). From germline, CDR1 is MNHEY and CDR2 SMNVEV (reference sequence). This CDR3 comprises 16 residues. The V end was cut by 6 bases, the J end by 7 bases, with 22 bases between. The CDR3 DNA reads TGTGCCAGCAGCATCCCTGGTCCGGGACTTCAAAATGAGCAGTTCTTC. Translation: CASSIPGPGLQNEQFF.

In this sample, this clone turned up a few times. This sample includes further DNA sequences coding for the same CDR3. The rearrangement links TRBV28 to TRBJ1-4; D gene unclear. Trimming removed 3 bases from V and 5 bases from J, with 1 base in between. This CDR3 comprises 11 residues. The germline V gene has CDR1 MDHEN and CDR2 SYDVKM. The CDR3 DNA sequence: TGTGCCAGCAGTTTGAATGAAAAACTGTTTTTT. It is translated as CASSLNEKLFF. The full variable domain, completed using reference TRBV28 and TRBJ1-4, is DVKVTQSSRYLVKRTGEKVFLECVQDMDHENMFWYRQDPGLGLRLIYFSYDVKMKEKGDIPEGYSVSREKKERFSLILESASTNQTSMYLCASSLNEKLFFGSGTQLSVL.

The chain links TRBV11-1 to TRBJ1-1; 7 bases align to TRBD1. This CDR3 has 15 residues. The V gene's germline CDR1 is SGHAT and CDR2 FQDESV (reference sequence). Trimming at V came to 5 bases and at J to 1 base, leaving 7 bases not matched to a gene. CDR3 nucleotide sequence: TGTGCCAGCAGCCTCAGGACAGGCCAGAACACTGAAGCTTTCTTT. This encodes CASSLRTGQNTEAFF. Together with reference TRBV11-1 and TRBJ1-1, the CDR3 gives the full variable domain: EAEVAQSPRYKITEKSQAVAFWCDPISGHATLYWYRQILGQGPELLVQFQDESVVDDSQLPKDRFSAERLKGVDSTLKIQPAELGDSAMYLCASSLRTGQNTEAFFGQGTRLTVV.

J is TRBJ2-1 and V is TRBV9, with D perhaps matching TRBD2 (5 bases). Trimming cost V 0 bases and J 4 bases, with 11 bases left between them. This CDR3 has 15 amino acids. Germline CDR1 and CDR2: SGDLS and YYNGEE. In nucleotides, the CDR3 is TGTGCCAGCAGCGTAGCTGCGGGCCGATACAATGAGCAGTTCTTC. Translating gives CASSVAAGRYNEQFF.

The rearrangement links TRBV7-9 to TRBJ1-6; D possibly corresponds to TRBD1 (5 bases). Germline V gives CDR1 SEHNR, CDR2 FQNEAQ (reference sequence). V was clipped by 1 base and J by 9 bases, with 13 bases between them. This CDR3 has 15 residues. The CDR3 DNA sequence: TGTGCCAGCAGCTTAGGTAGCAGGGTGCTTTCACCCCTCCACTTT. This sequence encodes CASSLGSRVLSPLHF. The entire variable domain, with the rest obtained from reference TRBV7-9 and TRBJ1-6, is as follows: DTGVSQNPRHKITKRGQNVTFRCDPISEHNRLYWYRQTLGQGPEFLTYFQNEAQLEKSRLLSDRFSAERPKGSFSTLEIQRTEQGDSAMYLCASSLGSRVLSPLHFGNGTRLTVT.

As to this clone: Relative to the germline gene, one junction end is altered; a read error may explain this. This sequence joins TRBV29-1 and TRBJ1-2; weak D call: TRBD1 (5 bases). Germline assignment: CDR1 SQVTM and CDR2 ANQGSEA. This CDR3 region has 8 residues. This CDR3 reads CSVDTLSF. CDR3 coding DNA: TGCAGCGTGGACACCCTCTCCTTC.

The chain recombines TRBV19 with TRBJ1-5, with D tentatively TRBD1 (5 bases). Germline lookup yields CDR1 LNHDA and CDR2 SQIVND (reference sequence). The CDR3 has 14 residues. V lost 6 bases, J lost 6 bases, and 15 bases lay in between. CDR3 coding DNA: TGTGCCAGTAGCCTCGGGGGGGAAAGTCAGCCCCAGCATTTT. This sequence encodes CASSLGGESQPQHF.